This T cell receptor (beta chain) was observed in a study of T cells after posttransplantation cyclophosphamide. This related bone marrow graft donor gave peripheral blood on the day of marrow donation. The CDR3 covers 14 residues. CDR1 MNHNS and CDR2 SASEGT come from the germline V gene. V dropped 6 bases and J dropped 6; count of bases not matched to a gene: 7. Sequencing was performed with immunoSEQ multiplex PCR; in TCRdb, only in-frame clones are kept and a portion is missing. Altogether about 38,000 clones were found in the sample, and no singletons occur. This clone has only a few counts. Antigen: not known. General study findings and limits: Blood and skin or GI T cell repertoires showed limited TRB overlap. Donor CD8+ memory clones often dominated recipient blood repertoires at later times. Recipient CMV seropositivity and CMV reactivation strongly tracked TRB clonality.

The rearrangement joins TRBV6-1 to TRBJ2-2; 7 nucleotides agree with TRBD1. What was sequenced was PBMCs. This clonotype was obtained from a man aged 25-40 years in good health and a related stem cell transplant donor. CDR3 sequence (DNA): TGTGCCAGCAGGCCCGGACAGGTTGCCGGGGAGCTGTTTTTT. Protein: CASRPGQVAGELFF.